A single sample gave rise to the 10 T cell receptor beta chains below, sequenced in a study of T cell responses to AZD1222 COVID-19 vaccine (dated by TCRdb to the early 2020s). The library was prepared using the immunoSEQ multiplex PCR assay. TCRdb mirrors the immuneACCESS table, restricted to in-frame sequences. Some clones are absent from its copies; in checked studies, under half trace to an unresolved V gene, and the reason for the others is unknown. This sample comprises about 59,000 clones, approximately 92% of them detected only once. Over 5% of the sample comes from the top ten. Per the publication, the time point label means: about 28 days (+/-7) after the second vaccine dose. Sequenced material: peripheral blood, taken 28 days after the second AZD1222 dose. These TCRs come from an adult who received the AZD1222 COVID-19 vaccine.

This clone was seen a single time. The chain has TRBV6-5 and TRBJ2-7; 9 bases are a match to TRBD1. Germline assignment: CDR1 MNHEY and CDR2 SVGAGI. Losses at the gene ends were 6 bases for V and 2 bases for J; bases not matched to a gene: 8. This CDR3 is built from 15 residues. The chain's CDR3 is CASSPGTGLPYEQYF. For the CDR3, the DNA is TGTGCCAGCAGCCCCGGGACAGGGCTACCCTACGAGCAGTACTTC.

V gene TRBV19 combines with J gene TRBJ1-4, with D perhaps TRBD1 (5 bases). Germline CDR1 is LNHDA and CDR2 is SQIVND (reference sequence). Deletions cut 1 base from V and 11 bases from J, with 14 bases between. The CDR3 is 14 residues long. The CDR3 reads CASSIGGTGEKLFF. The CDR3 coding sequence is TGTGCCAGTAGTATAGGGGGGACCGGAGAGAAACTGTTTTTT.

The rearrangement joins TRBV18 to TRBJ1-5; perhaps TRBD1 as D (5 bases). The CDR3 runs 15 residues. Germline V gene sequence: CDR1 KGHSH, CDR2 LQKENI. Trimming removed 6 bases at V and 3 bases at J, with 15 bases between. As DNA, the CDR3 is TGTGCCAGCTCGCGCACCGGGGGGGACAATCAGCCCCAGCATTTT. It translates to CASSRTGGDNQPQHF.

This clone was detected once. The chain links TRBV10-3 to TRBJ2-7; TRBD1 aligns across 7 bases. The CDR3 totals 15 residues. Germline values: CDR1 ENHRY, CDR2 SYGVKD. Germline trimming cut 5 bases from V and 5 bases from J; bases unmatched to any gene: 12. The CDR3, as DNA: TGTGCCATCAGTAAAGGGGGCGGAGGAGGCGACGAGCAGTACTTC. Protein sequence: CAISKGGGGGDEQYF.

DNA for the CDR3: TGTGCCAGCAGCCGTCTCAACAGGGGTAGCACAGATACGCAGTATTTT. Translated: CASSRLNRGSTDTQYF. This chain connects TRBV5-8 to TRBJ2-3; 7 positions match TRBD1. The CDR3 spans 16 residues. Germline assignment: CDR1 SGHTS and CDR2 YDEGEE. With V trimmed by 4 bases and J by 0 bases, 8 bases remained unmatched.

The DNA for the CDR3 is TGTGCCAGCAGCCAAGAAGGTAGTTCTTGGGAAAAACTGTTTTTT. It encodes CASSQEGSSWEKLFF. The chain carries TRBV3-1 (or the pseudogene TRBV3-2) and TRBJ1-4; D gene ambiguous. This CDR3 is built from 15 residues. Deletions cut 0 bases from V and 8 bases from J, with 13 bases between. Germline V gene sequence: CDR1 LGHDT, CDR2 YNNKEL (reference sequence).

The rearrangement uses TRBV5-1 and TRBJ2-3; 9 nucleotides match TRBD2. This CDR3 comprises 14 residues. The V gene end was trimmed by 3 bases and the J gene end by 3 bases; junction bases not matched to a gene: 2. CDR1 SGHRS and CDR2 YFSETQ come from the germline V gene. The CDR3 DNA follows: TGCGCCAGCAGCTGGGGACTAGCTACAGATACGCAGTATTTT. This codes for CASSWGLATDTQYF. Variable domain in full (rest from reference TRBV5-1 and TRBJ2-3): KAGVTQTPRYLIKTRGQQVTLSCSPISGHRSVSWYQQTPGQGLQFLFEYFSETQRNKGNFPGRFSGRQFSNSRSEMNVSTLELGDSALYLCASSWGLATDTQYFGPGTRLTVL.

This clone was picked up one time. V is TRBV18 and J is TRBJ2-1, with D unclear. The CDR3 runs to 11 residues. With 2 bases removed from V and 7 bases from J, the gap between germline ends came to 3 bases. Germline V gene lookup returns CDR1 KGHSH and CDR2 LQKENI. CDR3 sequence reads: CASSPANEQFF. CDR3 nucleotides: TGTGCCAGCTCACCAGCGAATGAGCAGTTCTTC.

The gene calls are TRBV9 and TRBJ2-7; 7 bases are a match to TRBD2. The CDR3 length is 13 residues. Trimming removed 4 bases from V and 6 bases from J; junction bases left unmatched: 7. The germline V gene has CDR1 SGDLS and CDR2 YYNGEE. CDR3 DNA: TGTGCCAGCAGCTCGGGACTACTTGGCGAGCAGTACTTC. Translation gives CASSSGLLGEQYF.

The rearrangement joins TRBV19 to TRBJ1-5, with D hard to call. V lost 3 bases, J lost 3 bases, and 3 bases lay in between. Looked up from germline, CDR1 is LNHDA and CDR2 is SQIVND (reference sequence). The CDR3 sequence is 12 residues long. CDR3 region: CASSIYNQPQHF. Written as DNA, the CDR3 is TGTGCCAGTAGTATCTACAATCAGCCCCAGCATTTT.